The T cell receptor (beta chain) described here comes from a study of brain T cells in children with intractable seizures (dated by TCRdb to the early 2020s). Describing the broader study: Resected brain tissue from about 53 pediatric epilepsy surgery cases was initially screened for immune gene transcripts with a NanoString immunology panel. Among the roughly 12 selected surgery cases, eight also had pre-surgery blood sequenced, leaving four with brain tissue only.

What the time point label conveys for this sample: resected brain tissue, or blood drawn just prior to surgery. Surgery cases with the highest brain T cell transcript signatures were selected for TCR beta chain sequencing of brain tissue and, where available, blood. Before surgery, the patients had been given at least one anti-epileptic drug. The TCR-sequenced patients were children whose drug-resistant epilepsy was caused by tuberous sclerosis complex, focal cortical dysplasia, Rasmussen encephalitis or hemimegalencephaly. Blood was drawn right before the epilepsy surgery. The Monarch genomic DNA purification kit was used to extract bulk genomic DNA from unsorted brain tissue and from whole blood. The full study reports these points: The patients' HCMV serostatus was not known, and viral specificity was inferred solely from CDR3 sequence similarity. Because sequencing depth differed between pre- and post-surgery blood, the absence of clones from the pre-surgery sample may reflect undersampling.

TCR beta chain sequences were generated from genomic DNA using the immunoSEQ assay. The study's own analysis went as follows. CDR3 sequences not starting with the conserved framework cysteine at position 104 were manually removed. To get clonality, the normalized Shannon's Diversity Index was subtracted from one, giving values from 0 (maximal diversity) to 1 (oligoclonal). To check whether a given CDR3 had different frequencies in two samples, for example brain versus blood, chi-squared comparison-of-proportions tests were used. Public clonotypes were identified through searches of immuneACCESS, and similarity to known antiviral clonotypes was evaluated with the VDJdb browser. TCRdb took over this immuneACCESS table, retaining in-frame rearrangements with V and J assigned. Such tables are incomplete; in checked studies, under half of the missing clones stem from an unresolved V gene, and the remainder is unexplained. The DNA gave D and trimming, while V, J and clone size come from that table. The sample includes about 80,000 clones, with about 90% observed a single time. 24% of the sample is held by the ten biggest clonotypes.

This clone was found once. Its antigen is currently not known. No base quality information exists; no much larger clone differs at one position. At the junction V is shortened by 1 base and J by 4 bases; bases outside the gene matches: 1. The germline V gene gives CDR1 as LGHNA and CDR2 as YNFKEQ. The CDR3 holds 15 amino acids from the cysteine to the phenylalanine. CDR3 DNA only is kept here, 45 bases in frame from base 1. This sample comprised peripheral blood, obtained at surgery. The sequence was obtained from a girl aged 2 to 10 with Rasmussen encephalitis and intractable seizures. The chain links TRBV4-2 with TRBJ2-3; TRBD1 agrees with 11 junctional bases. Read as DNA, the sequence is TGTGCCAGCAGCCAAGGGGGACAGGGGGCAGATACGCAGTATTTT. Its protein is CASSQGGQGADTQYF.